This is a list of T cell receptor beta chains from one sample in a study of STAT5B mutations in CD4+ large granular lymphocyte leukemia. Method: immunoSEQ multiplex PCR; TCRdb's copy keeps in-frame clones and lacks some. Among about 31,000 clones listed, roughly nine tenths were seen once. The sequenced sample was CD4+ T cells from blood buffy coats. These TCRs come from a human donor in good health. The CDR3 runs from the conserved cysteine through the conserved F or W. A D gene is named only where the DNA matches it firmly. Clone size appears in some rows only: once, few, many, or a class for an expanded clone.

>.|TRBJ2-1|.|TRBV5-4
TGTGCCAGCAGCAACAGCGGGCACGGGTCGGAGCAGTTCTTC
CASSNSGHGSEQFF
>TRBD1|TRBJ2-7|.|TRBV6-5
TGTGCCAGCAGACCACAGGGGCCTGGCGAGCAGTACTTC
CASRPQGPGEQYF
>.|TRBJ2-1|.|TRBV20-1
TGCAGCGGGACTCGTTCGACTGAGCAGTTCTTC
CSGTRSTEQFF
>.|TRBJ2-7|.|TRBV6-1
TGTGCCAGCAGTGAAGAAGTATACGAGCAGTACTTC
CASSEEVYEQYF
>TRBD2|TRBJ2-7|few|TRBV13
TGTGCCAGCAGCTTACGTGGGAGGGCCTCCTACGAGCAGTACTTC
CASSLRGRASYEQYF
>.|TRBJ1-3|.|TRBV5-6
TGTGCCAGCAGCCGAGGACTCCCCGGGGACACCATATATTTT
CASSRGLPGDTIYF
>TRBD2|TRBJ2-1|few|TRBV10-2
TGCGCCACCGGGACTAGCGGGTCCGACGGTGAGCAGTTCTTC
CATGTSGSDGEQFF
>TRBD1|TRBJ2-1|.|TRBV10-2
TGCGCCAGCACTAGGGCCAGGGGGATTGTGGATGAGCAGTTCTTC
CASTRARGIVDEQFF
>.|TRBJ1-5|few|TRBV12-5
TGTGCTAGTGGCGCGGGGGATCAGCCCCAGCATTTT
CASGAGDQPQHF
>TRBD1|TRBJ1-2|once|TRBV19
TGTGCCAGTAGTATAGACCCCCCAGGGGGAGACTCAAACTATGGCTACACCTTC
CASSIDPPGGDSNYGYTF
>TRBD2|TRBJ2-7|few|TRBV27
TGTGCCAGCAGTTTGACTAGCGGGGGCTCCTACGAGCAGTACTTC
CASSLTSGGSYEQYF
>.|TRBJ2-5|.|TRBV11-2
TGTGCCAGCAGCTCCTCCTACCCTCCCGAGACCCAGTACTTC
CASSSSYPPETQYF
>TRBD2|TRBJ2-1|.|TRBV7-8
TGTGCCAGCAGCTTAGGGACTAGCGGGTTCGATGAGCAGTTCTTC
CASSLGTSGFDEQFF
>TRBD2|TRBJ2-7|.|TRBV7-8
TGTGCCAGCAGCCCCCGGGAGGGGACCTACGAGCAGTACTTC
CASSPREGTYEQYF
>TRBD1|TRBJ2-5|.|TRBV5-1
TGCGCCAGCAGCTTTTCTACCGGGACAGGGGGCCAAGAGACCCAGTACTTC
CASSFSTGTGGQETQYF
>TRBD2|TRBJ2-7|.|TRBV19
TGTGCCAGTAGTATGGGCGGGGGGCTCTACGAGCAGTACTTC
CASSMGGGLYEQYF
>.|TRBJ1-5|once|TRBV4-1
TGCGCCAGCAGCCAAGGTGTCGGGTCGGGTCAGCCCCAGCATTTT
CASSQGVGSGQPQHF
>TRBD2|TRBJ2-1|.|TRBV19
TGTGCCAGTAGTACCCGACGGACTAGCGGCAATGAGCAGTTCTTC
CASSTRRTSGNEQFF
>TRBD1|TRBJ2-1|.|TRBV6-1
TGTGCCAGCAGTAACAGGGGGTCCTCCTACAATGAGCAGTTCTTC
CASSNRGSSYNEQFF
>.|TRBJ2-5|.|TRBV6-1
TGTGCCAGCAGCTACAGTCAGGGCCCACAAGAGACCCAGTACTTC
CASSYSQGPQETQYF
>TRBD1|TRBJ1-1|.|TRBV28
TGTGCCAGCAGTTTACACAGGGGCCTGAACACTGAAGCTTTCTTT
CASSLHRGLNTEAFF
>TRBD1|TRBJ2-5|.|TRBV27
TGTGCCAGCAGTTTAAGTGGACAGGGTGGGGAGACCCAGTACTTC
CASSLSGQGGETQYF
>TRBD1|TRBJ2-7|.|TRBV18
TGTGCCAGCTATACAGGACAGGGACTTAGCGACGAGCAGTACTTC
CASYTGQGLSDEQYF
>TRBD2|TRBJ2-7|.|TRBV29-1
TGCAGCGTTAATCTAGCGGGAGCGGGCGAGCAGTACTTC
CSVNLAGAGEQYF
>TRBD1|TRBJ1-5|once|TRBV6-5
TGTGCCAGCAGTACTACAGGGGGTGGCAATCAGCCCCAGCATTTT
CASSTTGGGNQPQHF
>.|TRBJ2-5|.|TRBV19
TGTGCCAGTTCCTACGGAGAGACCCAGTACTTC
CASSYGETQYF
>.|TRBJ1-1|few|TRBV10-1
TGCGCCAGCAGGTTAGGGCCGGCCACTGAAGCTTTCTTT
CASRLGPATEAFF
>.|TRBJ2-5|.|TRBV7-9
TGTGCCAGCAGCCCCAGAGGAGTGGGGGCTGAGGAGACCCAGTACTTC
CASSPRGVGAEETQYF
>.|TRBJ1-1|.|TRBV7-9
TGTGCCAGCAGCTCGGGACAAACCCATGTGAACACTGAAGCTTTCTTT
CASSSGQTHVNTEAFF
>TRBD2|TRBJ2-1|.|TRBV7-9
TGTGCCAGCAGCCGCGGCGCTAGCGGGAATCATGAGCAGTTCTTC
CASSRGASGNHEQFF
>.|TRBJ1-1|medium-sized|TRBV7-2
TGTGCCAGCAGTCCCGGCAGAACTGAAGCTTTCTTT
CASSPGRTEAFF
>.|TRBJ2-5|.|TRBV29-1
TGCAGCACGAGGGGACAAACGGTGGAGACCCAGTACTTC
CSTRGQTVETQYF
>.|TRBJ1-1|.|TRBV6-5
TGTGCCAGCAGTTACCCAGGGAGAATGAACACTGAAGCTTTCTTT
CASSYPGRMNTEAFF
>.|TRBJ2-3|.|TRBV5-8
TGTGCCACCCAAGGGGGGATTCGAGATACGCAGTATTTT
CATQGGIRDTQYF
>.|TRBJ1-1|.|TRBV5-1
TGCGCCAGCAGCCCGGGACACCAGAACACTGAAGCTTTCTTT
CASSPGHQNTEAFF
>TRBD1|TRBJ2-7|.|TRBV6-6
TGTGCCAGCAGTCCAGGGACAGGGAAGAACGAGCAGTACTTC
CASSPGTGKNEQYF
>TRBD1|TRBJ2-1|.|TRBV7-3
TGTGCCAGCAGCTTGGGACAGGGCTCCTACAATGAGCAGTTCTTC
CASSLGQGSYNEQFF
>.|TRBJ2-5|.|TRBV5-4
TGTGCCAGCAGCTTGGAGCGGGCCGCGTCAGAGACCCAGTACTTC
CASSLERAASETQYF
>TRBD2|TRBJ2-7|few|TRBV19
TGTGCCAGTAGTATGGGCGGGGGGCTCTACGAGCAGTACTTC
CASSMGGGLYEQYF
>.|TRBJ1-1|few|TRBV18
TGTGCCAGCTCACCACCGAGGACAGCGCCAGTGATGAATGAAGCTTTCTTT
CASSPPRTAPVMNEAFF
>TRBD2|TRBJ2-1|.|TRBV5-1
TGCGCCAGCAGCTTGGTGATGGTGGGACTATCGGTCAATGAGCAGTTCTTC
CASSLVMVGLSVNEQFF
>.|TRBJ2-5|.|TRBV19
TGTGCCAGTAGTTTCGGGATCACCCCCGGGCAAGAGACCCAGTACTTC
CASSFGITPGQETQYF
>.|TRBJ2-7|few|TRBV7-6
TGTGCCAACCGAAGACCGGACGAGCAGTACTTC
CANRRPDEQYF
>.|TRBJ2-7|.|TRBV6-5
TGTGCCAGCAGTTACTCGAAACGGGGCTACGAGCAGTACTTC
CASSYSKRGYEQYF
>TRBD2|TRBJ2-7|.|TRBV5-6
TGTGCCAGCAGCTTCGGCGGGAGCGTCACCTACGAGCAGTACTTC
CASSFGGSVTYEQYF
>.|TRBJ2-2|few|TRBV11-3
TGTGCCAGCAGCTTCCTGGACTATCCCGGGGAGCTGTTTTTT
CASSFLDYPGELFF
>TRBD2|TRBJ2-3|.|TRBV11-3
TGTGCCAGCAGCTTAAGGCTAGCGGGAGTCAAAGGCACAGATACGCAGTATTTT
CASSLRLAGVKGTDTQYF
>TRBD2|TRBJ2-1|.|TRBV19
TGTGCCAGTAGTATTCCCTGGACTAGAAGCCGGAATGAGCAGTTCTTC
CASSIPWTRSRNEQFF
>.|TRBJ1-1|.|TRBV10-3
TGTGCCATCAGTGAGTTAGAGAACACTGAAGCTTTCTTT
CAISELENTEAFF
>.|TRBJ1-5|.|TRBV19
TGTGCCAGTAGTATAGGGGGACACGTGGTAGCCGGCAATCAGCCCCAGCATTTT
CASSIGGHVVAGNQPQHF
>TRBD2|TRBJ2-1|once|TRBV11-2
TGTGCCAGCAGGGAGAGCGGGGGGCCCTACAATGAGCAGTTCTTC
CASRESGGPYNEQFF
>.|TRBJ1-5|.|TRBV27
TGTGCCAGCAGTCTACACAGGGTCAATCAGCCCCAGCATTTT
CASSLHRVNQPQHF
>.|TRBJ1-5|few|TRBV27
TGTGCCAGCAGTTTGGACCGAGGCAATCAGCCCCAGCATTTT
CASSLDRGNQPQHF
>TRBD1|TRBJ1-5|.|TRBV29-1
TGCAGCGCCAGGGACAGGGATCAGCCCCAGCATTTT
CSARDRDQPQHF
>TRBD2|TRBJ2-1|.|TRBV5-5
TGTGCCAGCAGCTTTGCACTAGCGGGCTACAATGAGCAGTTCTTC
CASSFALAGYNEQFF
>TRBD2|TRBJ2-3|.|TRBV10-1
TGCGCCAGCAGTGATGGGGGACTAGCGAGAAGCACAGATACGCAGTATTTT
CASSDGGLARSTDTQYF
>TRBD1|TRBJ1-1|.|TRBV7-8
TGTGCCAGCACCCGGGACAGAGCGAACACTGAAGCTTTCTTT
CASTRDRANTEAFF
>TRBD2|TRBJ2-1|once|TRBV7-2
TGTGCCAGCAGCTTATCTATCCTAGCGGCGAATGAGCAGTTCTTC
CASSLSILAANEQFF
>.|TRBJ1-2|.|TRBV7-2
TGTGCCAGCAGCCGCGCGGACACTTTTGGCTACACCTTC
CASSRADTFGYTF
>TRBD2|TRBJ2-5|.|TRBV5-1
TGCGCCAGCAGCCCGGGGACTAGCGGGGTACTGTACCAAGAGACCCAGTACTTC
CASSPGTSGVLYQETQYF